The next 13 T cell receptor beta chains were all read from a single sample in a study of T cell responses to AZD1222 COVID-19 vaccine. Method: immunoSEQ multiplex PCR; TCRdb's copy keeps in-frame clones and lacks some. Among 57,000 or so clones listed, approximately 80% were seen once. The input for sequencing was peripheral blood, taken 28 days after the second AZD1222 dose. These receptors all stem from an adult who received the AZD1222 COVID-19 vaccine.

This chain uses TRBV12-3 or TRBV12-4 with TRBJ1-6, with D unresolved. The germline V and J ends were trimmed by 1 base and 7 bases, with 2 bases remaining between them. The CDR3 contains 12 residues. This chain's CDR3 is CASSLGNSPLHF. As DNA, the CDR3 is TGTGCCAGCAGTTTAGGGAATTCACCCCTCCACTTT.

The chain has TRBV20-1 and TRBJ2-1; the D is unclear. Trimming cost V 6 bases and J 5 bases, with 8 bases left between them. This CDR3 is built from 11 residues. Germline lookup yields CDR1 DFQATT and CDR2 SNEGSKA (reference sequence). The CDR3: CSAWKDNEQFF. CDR3 DNA sequence: TGCAGTGCATGGAAAGACAATGAGCAGTTCTTC.

The genes are TRBV3-1 (or the pseudogene TRBV3-2) and TRBJ2-5, with D tentatively TRBD1 or TRBD2 (5 bases each). Trimming left V 0 bases short and J 10 bases short, with 12 bases between. The CDR3 consists of 13 residues. The germline gives CDR1 LGHDT, CDR2 YNNKEL (reference sequence). The CDR3, as DNA: TGTGCCAGCAGCCAAGACAGGGACGACCTCCAGTACTTC. Protein product: CASSQDRDDLQYF.

This rearrangement joins TRBV5-1 to TRBJ1-1; no firm D call. The V gene lost 3 bases and the J gene lost 7 bases, with 10 bases spanning the gap. Germline CDR1 reads SGHRS; CDR2 reads YFSETQ. The CDR3 has 12 residues. DNA for the CDR3: TGCGCCAGCAGCTGGCAGGACGGTGAAGCTTTCTTT. It specifies CASSWQDGEAFF.

This chain joins TRBV28 and TRBJ2-5, with D possibly TRBD2 on 6 matching bases. There are 17 residues in the CDR3. Per germline, CDR1 MDHEN and CDR2 SYDVKM. V was clipped by 5 bases and J by 5 bases, with 24 bases between them. CDR3 region: CASSPPRTRGLAETQYF. Here the CDR3 DNA reads TGTGCCAGCAGTCCTCCCCGGACTCGCGGGCTAGCGGAGACCCAGTACTTC.

Concerning this clone itself: Other DNA sequences of this sample code for an identical CDR3. This sequence joins TRBV12-3 or TRBV12-4 and TRBJ2-5; D call uncertain. V shed 1 base and J shed 5 bases, with 5 bases lying between them. The CDR3 covers 12 residues. The CDR3 sequence is CASSLDGETQYF. DNA for the CDR3: TGTGCCAGCAGTTTAGATGGGGAGACCCAGTACTTC.

In this sample, this clone turned up a few times. CDR3 in amino acids: CASSVKGGGDTEAFF. CDR3 in DNA: TGTGCCAGCAGCGTGAAAGGGGGAGGGGACACTGAAGCTTTCTTT. The rearrangement links TRBV9 to TRBJ1-1; maybe TRBD1 (6 bases). This CDR3 has 15 residues. The germline V gene encodes CDR1 SGDLS and CDR2 YYNGEE. V lost 2 bases to trimming and J lost 3 bases, with 14 bases between them.

The J gene is TRBJ2-5, the V gene TRBV11-1, with 9 positions matching TRBD1. Germline lookup yields CDR1 SGHAT and CDR2 FQDESV (reference sequence). The V and J ends lost 5 bases and 3 bases, in that order; junction bases with no gene match: 7. The CDR3 loop spans 15 amino acids. The CDR3 region is CASSPRDRVKETQYF. The DNA of the CDR3 is TGTGCCAGCAGCCCCAGGGACAGGGTGAAAGAGACCCAGTACTTC.

This clone occurred a few times. V is TRBV6-5 and J is TRBJ1-2, with D unclear. V was shortened by 2 bases and J by 8 bases, with 12 bases between the two germline ends. CDR3 size: 13 residues. The V gene's germline CDR1 is MNHEY and CDR2 SVGAGI. CDR3 region: CASSYLRDEGYTF. In DNA, the CDR3 is TGTGCCAGCAGTTACCTGCGGGATGAGGGCTACACCTTC.

In DNA, the CDR3 is TGTGCCACCAGTGATTTAGGTCAGATAAACACCGGGGAGCTGTTTTTT. Its translation: CATSDLGQINTGELFF. The V call is TRBV24-1, the J call TRBJ2-2; no definite D call. The CDR3 is made up of 16 amino acids. Germline V gene lookup returns CDR1 KGHDR and CDR2 SFDVKD. The V and J ends lost 1 base and 2 bases respectively, with 10 bases between them.

The rearrangement uses TRBV7-6 and TRBJ2-2; 8 bases are shared with TRBD1. V trimming: 4 bases; J trimming: 5 bases; junction bases outside the gene matches: 9. The CDR3 runs to 16 residues. Germline CDR1 SGHVS, CDR2 FNYEAQ. The CDR3 spells CASSWKPGQDTGELFF. As DNA, the CDR3 is TGTGCCAGCAGCTGGAAACCGGGACAGGATACCGGGGAGCTGTTTTTT.

The J gene is TRBJ1-1, the V gene TRBV5-1; D may be TRBD1 (5 bases). V was cut by 2 bases and J by 11 bases, with 19 bases left in between. This CDR3 is 14 amino acids long. Germline CDR1 SGHRS, CDR2 YFSETQ. CDR3 coding DNA: TGCGCCAGCAGCTTACTGACGGTAGGGGAGGAGGCTTTCTTT. This codes for CASSLLTVGEEAFF.

The rearrangement uses TRBV19 and TRBJ1-2, with D possibly matching TRBD1 (5 bases). The V gene lost 1 base and the J gene lost 5 bases, with 11 bases spanning the gap. The CDR3 spans 14 residues. CDR1 is LNHDA, CDR2 SQIVND, per germline (reference sequence). CDR3 in DNA: TGTGCCAGTAGTATAGCCGGGGGGGAGTATGGCTACACCTTC. It translates to CASSIAGGEYGYTF.